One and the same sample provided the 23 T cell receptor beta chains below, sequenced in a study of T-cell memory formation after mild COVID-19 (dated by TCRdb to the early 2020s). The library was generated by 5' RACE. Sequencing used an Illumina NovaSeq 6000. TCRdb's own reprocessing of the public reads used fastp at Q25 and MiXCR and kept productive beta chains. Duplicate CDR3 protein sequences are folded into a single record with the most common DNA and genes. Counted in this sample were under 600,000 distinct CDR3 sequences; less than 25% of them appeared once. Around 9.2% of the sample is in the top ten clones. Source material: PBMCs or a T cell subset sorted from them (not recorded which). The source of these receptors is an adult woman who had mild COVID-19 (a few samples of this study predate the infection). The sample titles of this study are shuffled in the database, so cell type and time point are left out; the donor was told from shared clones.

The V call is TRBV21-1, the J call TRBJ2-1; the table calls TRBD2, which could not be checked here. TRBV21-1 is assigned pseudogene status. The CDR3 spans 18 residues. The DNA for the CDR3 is TGTGCCAGCAGCAAACGTAAGGAAAAGCGGGAGGGCTCGGATGAGCAGTTCTTC. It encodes CASSKRKEKREGSDEQFF.

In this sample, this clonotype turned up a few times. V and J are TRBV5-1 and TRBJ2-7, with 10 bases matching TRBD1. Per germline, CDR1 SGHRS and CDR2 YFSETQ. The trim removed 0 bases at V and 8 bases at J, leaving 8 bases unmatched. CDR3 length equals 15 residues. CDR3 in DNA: TGCGCCAGCAGCTTGGTCCCGGGACAGGGGATCCAGCAGTACTTC. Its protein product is CASSLVPGQGIQQYF. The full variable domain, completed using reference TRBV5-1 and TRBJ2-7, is KAGVTQTPRYLIKTRGQQVTLSCSPISGHRSVSWYQQTPGQGLQFLFEYFSETQRNKGNFPGRFSGRQFSNSRSEMNVSTLELGDSALYLCASSLVPGQGIQQYFGPGTRLTVT.

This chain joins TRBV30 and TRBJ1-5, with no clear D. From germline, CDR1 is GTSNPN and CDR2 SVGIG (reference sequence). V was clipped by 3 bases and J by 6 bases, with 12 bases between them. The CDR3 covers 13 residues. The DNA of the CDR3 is TGTGCCTGGAGCGTACTGGGCAGTCAGCCCCAGCATTTT. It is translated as CAWSVLGSQPQHF.

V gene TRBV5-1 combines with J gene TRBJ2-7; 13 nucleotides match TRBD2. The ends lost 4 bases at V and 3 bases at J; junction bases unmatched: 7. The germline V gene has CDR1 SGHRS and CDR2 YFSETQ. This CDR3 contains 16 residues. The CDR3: CASSPIGLAGDYEQYF. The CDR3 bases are TGCGCCAGCAGCCCGATAGGACTAGCGGGGGACTACGAGCAGTACTTC.

CDR3 sequence reads: CASSLGLPDTDTQYF. DNA for the CDR3: TGTGCCAGCAGTCTGGGACTTCCGGACACAGATACGCAGTATTTT. This chain links TRBV6-5 with TRBJ2-3, with D possibly matching TRBD2 (6 bases). CDR1 is MNHEY, CDR2 SVGAGI, per germline. This CDR3 is 15 amino acids long. V dropped 5 bases and J dropped 2 bases, with 14 bases sitting between them.

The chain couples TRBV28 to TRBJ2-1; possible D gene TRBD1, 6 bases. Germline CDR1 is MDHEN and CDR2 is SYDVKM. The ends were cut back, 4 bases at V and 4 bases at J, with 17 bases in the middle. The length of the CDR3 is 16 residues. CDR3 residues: CASSSSGPQGYNEQFF. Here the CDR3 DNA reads TGTGCCAGCAGTTCGTCCGGGCCTCAGGGGTACAATGAGCAGTTCTTC. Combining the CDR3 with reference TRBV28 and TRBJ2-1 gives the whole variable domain DVKVTQSSRYLVKRTGEKVFLECVQDMDHENMFWYRQDPGLGLRLIYFSYDVKMKEKGDIPEGYSVSREKKERFSLILESASTNQTSMYLCASSSSGPQGYNEQFFGPGTRLTVL.

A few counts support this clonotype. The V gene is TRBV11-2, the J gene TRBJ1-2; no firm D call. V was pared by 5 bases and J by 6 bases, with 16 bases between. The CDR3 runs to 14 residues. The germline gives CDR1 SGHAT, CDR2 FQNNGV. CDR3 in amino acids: CASSQGRVMDGYTF. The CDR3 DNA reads TGTGCCAGCAGCCAAGGGAGGGTAATGGATGGCTACACCTTC.

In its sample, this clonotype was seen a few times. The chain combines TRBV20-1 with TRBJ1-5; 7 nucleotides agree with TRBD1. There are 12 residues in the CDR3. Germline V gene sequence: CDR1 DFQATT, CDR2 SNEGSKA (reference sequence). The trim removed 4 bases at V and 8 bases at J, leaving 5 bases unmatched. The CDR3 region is CSAKTGSEPQHF. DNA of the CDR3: TGCAGTGCTAAGACAGGGTCGGAGCCCCAGCATTTT.

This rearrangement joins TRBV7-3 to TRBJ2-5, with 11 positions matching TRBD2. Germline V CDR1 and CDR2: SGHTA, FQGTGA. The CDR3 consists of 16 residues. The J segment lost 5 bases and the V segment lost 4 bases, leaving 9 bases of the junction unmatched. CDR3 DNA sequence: TGTGCCAGCAGCTCCCTTCGACTAGCGGGGTCGGAGACCCAGTACTTC. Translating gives CASSSLRLAGSETQYF.

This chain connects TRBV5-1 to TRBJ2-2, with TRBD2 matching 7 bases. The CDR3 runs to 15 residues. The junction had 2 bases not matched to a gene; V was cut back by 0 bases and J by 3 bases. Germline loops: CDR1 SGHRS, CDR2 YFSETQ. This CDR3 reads CASSLATSHTGELFF. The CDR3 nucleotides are TGCGCCAGCAGCTTGGCGACTAGCCACACCGGGGAGCTGTTTTTT.

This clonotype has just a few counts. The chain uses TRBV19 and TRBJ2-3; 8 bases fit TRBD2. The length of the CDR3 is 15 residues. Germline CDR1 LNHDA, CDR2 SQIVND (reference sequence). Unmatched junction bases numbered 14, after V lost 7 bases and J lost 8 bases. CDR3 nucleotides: TGTGCCAGTACCCGCGGGGGGCCCGGGAGTTTTACGCAGTATTTT. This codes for CASTRGGPGSFTQYF.

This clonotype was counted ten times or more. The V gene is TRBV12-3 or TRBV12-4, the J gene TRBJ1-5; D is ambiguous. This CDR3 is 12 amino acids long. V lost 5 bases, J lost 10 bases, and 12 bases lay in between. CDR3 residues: CASSPWGVPQHF. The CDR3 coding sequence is TGTGCCAGCAGTCCTTGGGGTGTACCCCAGCATTTT.

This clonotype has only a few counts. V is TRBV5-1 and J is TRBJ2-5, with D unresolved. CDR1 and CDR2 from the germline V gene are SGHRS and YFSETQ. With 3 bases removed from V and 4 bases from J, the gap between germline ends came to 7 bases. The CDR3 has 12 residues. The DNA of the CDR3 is TGCGCCAGCAGCTCCCTACTAGAGACCCAGTACTTC. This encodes CASSSLLETQYF. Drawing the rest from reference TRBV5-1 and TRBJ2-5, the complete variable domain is KAGVTQTPRYLIKTRGQQVTLSCSPISGHRSVSWYQQTPGQGLQFLFEYFSETQRNKGNFPGRFSGRQFSNSRSEMNVSTLELGDSALYLCASSSLLETQYFGPGTRLLVL.

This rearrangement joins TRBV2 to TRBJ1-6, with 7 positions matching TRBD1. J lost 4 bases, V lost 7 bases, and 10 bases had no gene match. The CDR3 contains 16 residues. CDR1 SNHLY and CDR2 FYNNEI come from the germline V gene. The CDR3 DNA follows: TGTGCCAGCAACTCCGGGACAGTAGCTTATAATTCACCCCTCCACTTT. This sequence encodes CASNSGTVAYNSPLHF.

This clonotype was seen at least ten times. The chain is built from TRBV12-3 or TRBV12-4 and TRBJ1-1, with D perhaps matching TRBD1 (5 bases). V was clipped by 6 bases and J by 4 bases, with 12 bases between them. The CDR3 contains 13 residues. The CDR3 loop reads CASSNSGFTEAFF. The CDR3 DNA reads TGTGCCAGCAGCAACTCAGGGTTCACTGAAGCTTTCTTT.

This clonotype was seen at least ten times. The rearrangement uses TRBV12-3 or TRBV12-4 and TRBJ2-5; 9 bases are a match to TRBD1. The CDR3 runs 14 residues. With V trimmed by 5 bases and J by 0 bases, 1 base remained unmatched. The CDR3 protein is CASSGTGHQETQYF. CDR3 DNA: TGTGCCAGCAGTGGGACAGGGCACCAAGAGACCCAGTACTTC.

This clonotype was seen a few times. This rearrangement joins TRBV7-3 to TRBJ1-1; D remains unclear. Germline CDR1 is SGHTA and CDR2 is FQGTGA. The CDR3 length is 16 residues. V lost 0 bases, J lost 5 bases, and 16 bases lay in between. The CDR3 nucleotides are TGTGCCAGCAGCTTAACTGTACCGATGACTTATACTGAAGCTTTCTTT. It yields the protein CASSLTVPMTYTEAFF.

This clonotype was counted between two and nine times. CDR3 DNA sequence: TGCGCCGTACTGCATCAGCCCCAGCATTTT. Protein sequence: CAVLHQPQHF. J is TRBJ1-5 and V is TRBV23-1; D ambiguous. TRBV23-1 is treated as an ORF (open reading frame) with a function not yet certain. The V and J ends lost 11 bases and 5 bases respectively, with 7 bases between them. CDR3 length: 10 amino acids.

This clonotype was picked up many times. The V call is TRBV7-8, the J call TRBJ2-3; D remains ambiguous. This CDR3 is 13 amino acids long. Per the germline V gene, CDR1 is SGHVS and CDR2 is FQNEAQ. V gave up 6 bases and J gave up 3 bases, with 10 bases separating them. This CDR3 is CASRVAGTDTQYF. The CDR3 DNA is TGTGCCAGCAGAGTGGCCGGGACAGATACGCAGTATTTT.

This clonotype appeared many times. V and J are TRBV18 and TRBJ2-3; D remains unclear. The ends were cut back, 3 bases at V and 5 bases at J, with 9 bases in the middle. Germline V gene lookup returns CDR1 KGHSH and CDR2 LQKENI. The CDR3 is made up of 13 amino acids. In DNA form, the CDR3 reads TGTGCCAGCTCACCCAGGACGGAAGATACGCAGTATTTT. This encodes CASSPRTEDTQYF.

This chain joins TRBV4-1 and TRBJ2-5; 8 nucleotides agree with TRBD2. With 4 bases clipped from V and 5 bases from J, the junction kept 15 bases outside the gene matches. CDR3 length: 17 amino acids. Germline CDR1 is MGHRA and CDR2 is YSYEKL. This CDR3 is CASSPGLAGTPGETQYF. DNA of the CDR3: TGCGCCAGCAGCCCGGGTTTAGCGGGGACCCCGGGGGAGACCCAGTACTTC.

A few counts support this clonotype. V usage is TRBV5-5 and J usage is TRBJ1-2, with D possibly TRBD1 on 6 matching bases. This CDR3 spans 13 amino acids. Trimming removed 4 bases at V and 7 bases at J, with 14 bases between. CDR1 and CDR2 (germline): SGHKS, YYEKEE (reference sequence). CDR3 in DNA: TGTGCCAGCAGCCGACAGGATGGCTCTGGCTACACCTTC. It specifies CASSRQDGSGYTF.

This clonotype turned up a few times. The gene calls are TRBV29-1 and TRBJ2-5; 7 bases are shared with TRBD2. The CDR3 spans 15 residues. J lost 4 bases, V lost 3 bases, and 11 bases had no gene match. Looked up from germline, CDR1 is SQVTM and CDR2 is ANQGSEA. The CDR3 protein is CSVDPSSTGGETQYF. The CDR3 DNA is TGCAGCGTTGACCCCTCCTCAACGGGGGGAGAGACCCAGTACTTC.